Below are 18 T cell receptor beta chains sequenced from a single sample in a study of beta chain features in type 1 diabetes. Expressed TCRB transcripts were sequenced after all isolated RNA was converted to cDNA. This table comes from immunoSEQ multiplex PCR, and its TCRdb copy is limited to in-frame clones, with some not included. The sample includes about 320,000 clones, 11% to 15% of them seen just once. The specimen was central memory CD4+ T cells from blood. Receptors were obtained from a young man in good health.

This clone has a count of ten or more. An end of the junction does not agree with germline; a read error may underlie this. Other DNA sequences in the same sample also yield this CDR3. The chain joins TRBV5-4 to TRBJ1-4, with no clear D. The CDR3 loop spans 14 amino acids. Germline loops: CDR1 SGHNT, CDR2 YYREEE (reference sequence). The CDR3 reads CASSRDATNEKLFF. The CDR3 nucleotides are TGCGCCAGCAGCCGGGATGCAACTAATGAAAAACTGTTTTTT.

Many counts were recorded for this clone. V and J are TRBV10-3 and TRBJ1-1, with unresolved D. Germline CDR1 and CDR2: ENHRY and SYGVKD. The CDR3 is 12 amino acids. Trimming cost V 7 bases and J 6 bases, with 12 bases left between them. CDR3 coding DNA: TGTGCCATCAAGGGAGGAGATTCTGAAGCTTTCTTT. It encodes CAIKGGDSEAFF.

This clone was counted only a few times. Compared with germline, one end of the junction differs, possibly owing to a read error. This rearrangement joins TRBV7-7 to TRBJ2-5, with 10 positions matching TRBD1. The CDR3 is made up of 14 amino acids. In germline, CDR1 is SSHAT, CDR2 FNYEAQ (reference sequence). As DNA, the CDR3 is TGCGCCAGCAGCCTTGGGACAGGGGAAGCGACCCAGTACTTC. It is translated as CASSLGTGEATQYF.

The sample holds a few counts of this clone. The J gene is TRBJ1-6, the V gene TRBV7-2, with 9 positions matching TRBD1. The length of the CDR3 is 16 residues. Germline CDR1 is SGHTA and CDR2 is FQGNSA. With 5 bases clipped from V and 9 bases from J, the junction kept 11 bases outside the gene matches. Written as DNA, the CDR3 is TGTGCCAGCAGCCCGCGCCCGGGACAGGGAGGTTCACCCCTCCACTTT. This translates into CASSPRPGQGGSPLHF.

This clone has only a few counts. V gene TRBV29-1 combines with J gene TRBJ2-2; no firm D call. The CDR3 covers 14 residues. Trimming removed 4 bases from V and 1 base from J, with 10 bases in between. Germline CDR1 SQVTM, CDR2 ANQGSEA. The CDR3 protein is CSVGTTLNTGELFF. Written as DNA, the CDR3 is TGCAGCGTTGGCACAACCTTGAACACCGGGGAGCTGTTTTTT.

The chain carries TRBV11-2 and TRBJ1-1, with D perhaps matching TRBD1 (5 bases). V lost 6 bases to trimming and J lost 5 bases, with 13 bases between them. This CDR3 has 13 residues. Germline V CDR1 and CDR2: SGHAT, FQNNGV. CDR3 in DNA: TGTGCCAGCAGTCGGGGCGCCGGGACTGAAGCTTTCTTT. Translation gives CASSRGAGTEAFF.

A word on this clone: A much larger clone differs from this one at a single base, so this may be a read error. Additional DNA sequences in this sample encode the identical CDR3. This chain uses TRBV7-2 with TRBJ1-6; 9 bases are a match to TRBD1. Germline CDR1 and CDR2: SGHTA and FQGNSA. The CDR3 runs to 14 residues. V shed 4 bases, J shed 7 bases, and the junction held 2 bases outside the gene matches. CDR3 loop: CASSSGQGNSPLHF. CDR3 bases: TGTGCCAGCAGCTCGGGACAGGGCAATTCACCCCTCCACTTT.

CDR3 amino acids: CASKDVDLGGYTF. The CDR3, as DNA: TGTGCCAGCAAGGACGTCGACTTGGGGGGCTACACCTTC. The chain combines TRBV2 with TRBJ1-2; D not certain. The CDR3 runs to 13 residues. The germline V gene encodes CDR1 SNHLY and CDR2 FYNNEI. The V end was cut by 7 bases, the J end by 8 bases, with 17 bases between.

Only a few counts were recorded for this clone. This rearrangement joins TRBV4-3 to TRBJ2-1, with 8 bases matching TRBD2. The CDR3 spans 15 residues. Germline CDR1 and CDR2: LGHNA and YSLEER. With V trimmed by 0 bases and J by 8 bases, 6 bases remained unmatched. The CDR3 coding sequence is TGCGCCAGCAGCCAAGATAAGGGACTAGGCGATGAGCAGTTCTTC. It yields the protein CASSQDKGLGDEQFF.

The CDR3 loop is CASGIGTGQETQYF. CDR3 nucleotides: TGTGCTAGTGGTATCGGGACAGGACAAGAGACCCAGTACTTC. J is TRBJ2-5 and V is TRBV12-5; 8 nucleotides line up with TRBD1. Germline V gene data show CDR1 as LGHNT and CDR2 as FRNRAP. The CDR3 runs to 14 residues. The J segment lost 2 bases and the V segment lost 5 bases, leaving 4 bases of the junction unmatched. Filled out from reference TRBV12-5 and TRBJ2-5, the complete variable domain reads DARVTQTPRHKVTEMGQEVTMRCQPILGHNTVFWYRQTMMQGLELLAYFRNRAPLDDSGMPKDRFSAEMPDATLATLKIQPSEPRDSAVYFCASGIGTGQETQYFGPGTRLLVL.

The sample holds many counts of this clone. The V call is TRBV15, the J call TRBJ1-5; the D is unclear. CDR1 is LNHNV, CDR2 YYDKDF, per germline (reference sequence). The CDR3 is 15 amino acids. Trimming stripped 1 base from V and 5 bases from J, with 12 bases between. The CDR3 sequence: CATSRGQMDDQPQHF. The CDR3 DNA sequence: TGTGCCACCAGCAGAGGTCAGATGGACGATCAGCCCCAGCATTTT.

This clone was counted between two and nine times. This chain uses TRBV30 with TRBJ2-1; no firm D call. The CDR3 has 14 amino acids. V was cut by 5 bases and J by 3 bases, with 14 bases left in between. CDR1 and CDR2 from the germline V gene are GTSNPN and SVGIG (reference sequence). CDR3 amino acids: CAWSGRRNYNEQFF. CDR3 nucleotides: TGTGCCTGGTCGGGTCGTCGAAACTACAATGAGCAGTTCTTC.

Ten or more counts support this clone. The chain is built from TRBV5-6 and TRBJ1-1; D not resolved. The CDR3 is made up of 12 amino acids. Trimming stripped 2 bases from V and 5 bases from J, with 7 bases between. Per the germline V gene, CDR1 is SGHDT and CDR2 is YYEEEE. This chain's CDR3 is CASSFVRTEAFF. The CDR3 DNA reads TGTGCCAGCAGCTTTGTCCGTACTGAAGCTTTCTTT. The full variable domain, completed using reference TRBV5-6 and TRBJ1-1, is DAGVTQSPTHLIKTRGQQVTLRCSPKSGHDTVSWYQQALGQGPQFIFQYYEEEERQRGNFPDRFSGHQFPNYSSELNVNALLLGDSALYLCASSFVRTEAFFGQGTRLTVV.

This clone appeared a few times. V gene TRBV5-1 combines with J gene TRBJ2-3; D is unresolved. The V end was cut by 0 bases, the J end by 4 bases, with 9 bases between. The germline gives CDR1 SGHRS, CDR2 YFSETQ. CDR3 size: 14 residues. The CDR3 DNA follows: TGCGCCAGCAGCTTGGGCATTTTGGCAGATACGCAGTATTTT. It specifies CASSLGILADTQYF.

This clone has just a few counts. The rearrangement joins TRBV29-1 to TRBJ1-2; no clear D. The CDR3 extends over 14 amino acids. Germline V gene data show CDR1 as SQVTM and CDR2 as ANQGSEA. V was trimmed by 2 bases and J by 4 bases, leaving 14 bases between them. The CDR3 loop reads CSVEPPTRVYGYTF. The CDR3 nucleotides are TGCAGCGTTGAACCTCCGACAAGGGTCTATGGCTACACCTTC.

The chain uses TRBV5-4 and TRBJ2-5, with a weak D call TRBD2 (6 bases). Germline V gives CDR1 SGHNT, CDR2 YYREEE (reference sequence). This CDR3 comprises 12 residues. The CDR3 region is CVAGRGVETQYF. CDR3 coding DNA: TGTGTCGCGGGGCGCGGGGTGGAGACCCAGTACTTC.

The chain uses TRBV5-4 and TRBJ1-1; possible D gene TRBD1, 6 bases. Looked up from germline, CDR1 is SGHNT and CDR2 is YYREEE (reference sequence). V was trimmed by 3 bases and J by 2 bases, leaving 8 bases between them. The CDR3 contains 13 residues. CDR3 nucleotides: TGTGCCAGCAGCTGGGACAAAAACACTGAAGCTTTCTTT. Protein product: CASSWDKNTEAFF.

This clone was counted between two and nine times. The gene calls are TRBV6-1 and TRBJ2-7; 11 positions agree with TRBD1. This CDR3 comprises 14 residues. CDR1 and CDR2 from the germline V gene are MNHNS and SASEGT. The trim removed 4 bases at V and 3 bases at J, leaving 2 bases unmatched. CDR3 sequence reads: CASSGGTGGYEQYF. The CDR3 DNA is TGTGCCAGCAGTGGTGGGACAGGGGGCTACGAGCAGTACTTC.